This record looks at one T cell receptor (beta chain) sequence and its context. Its cognate antigen is unknown. Measured with immunoSEQ multiplex PCR; TCRdb has only the in-frame clones, and not every one. Among hundreds of thousands of clones listed, about 96% were seen once. This sample was taken from a study of shared clonotypes between healthy human individuals. Study as a whole: The cohort had a couple of women and a few men, ages 18 to 49. Plates per donor: three CD4 naive, three CD4 memory, two CD8 naive, one CD8 memory.

The donor population consisted of healthy HIV-negative adults with no recent acute infections or vaccinations. Whole-study findings and limits: Rarefaction showed that sequencing of sorted subsets was incomplete (despite large depth).

The CDR3 runs 14 residues. Per germline, CDR1 SGHVS and CDR2 FQNEAQ. Trimming cost V 5 bases and J 2 bases, with 9 bases left between them. This rearrangement joins TRBV7-8 to TRBJ2-2; tentative D call: TRBD2 (6 bases). The receptor was derived from a woman younger than 45 in good health. Sequencing was carried out using naive CD4+ T cells sorted from blood. Subset specified: CD45RA+ positively selected. The CDR3 loop is CASSASANTGELFF. The CDR3 bases are TGTGCCAGCAGCGCTAGCGCTAACACCGGGGAGCTGTTTTTT.